This TCR beta chain was sequenced in a study of technical replicates of blood from several donors. The CDR3 is 16 amino acids. Losses at the gene ends were 5 bases for V and 5 bases for J; bases not matched to a gene: 9. Per germline, CDR1 SGHTA and CDR2 FQGNSA. Clones were sequenced by immunoSEQ multiplex PCR, and TCRdb holds only the in-frame ones, with some missing. The sample has 53,000 or so clones; 85% to 90% are singletons. Source material: PBMCs. This chain uses TRBV7-2 with TRBJ2-7; 13 bases are shared with TRBD2. This clonotype originated in a human donor in good health. Some clones in this sample may be carry-over from other donors' samples. CDR3 bases: TGTGCCAGCAGCGCAATACTAGCGGGAGGGCCCAACGAGCAGTACTTC. Protein: CASSAILAGGPNEQYF.